This T cell receptor (beta chain) came from a study of tumor-infiltrating lymphocytes in localized non-small cell lung cancer. Study details: Tumor tissue and non-adjacent uninvolved lung came from each patient.

A word on this clone: Its specificity is not known.

The repertoire was sequenced with immunoSEQ multiplex PCR; TCRdb's copy has only in-frame clones and lacks some. The sample holds approximately 8,000 clones, over 70% seen once. The study, taken as a whole, reports: Compared with uninvolved lung, tumors showed higher T cell infiltration by TCRbeta sequencing. Different pieces of the same tissue went to different assays, confounding technical variation with intratumor heterogeneity. Not all patients were TCR sequenced, owing to tissue quantity.

Sequenced input: uninvolved lung tissue not adjacent to the tumor. The clonotype comes from a human donor with non-small cell lung cancer.

CDR3 in DNA: TGTGCCAGCAGTGAAGGAGTGGGGCTGGGGACTGAAGCTTTCTTT. It translates to CASSEGVGLGTEAFF. The chain joins TRBV6-4 to TRBJ1-1, with D tentatively TRBD1 (5 bases). The CDR3 is 15 amino acids. In germline, CDR1 is MRHNA, CDR2 SNTAGT. Trimming cost V 3 bases and J 5 bases, with 16 bases left between them.